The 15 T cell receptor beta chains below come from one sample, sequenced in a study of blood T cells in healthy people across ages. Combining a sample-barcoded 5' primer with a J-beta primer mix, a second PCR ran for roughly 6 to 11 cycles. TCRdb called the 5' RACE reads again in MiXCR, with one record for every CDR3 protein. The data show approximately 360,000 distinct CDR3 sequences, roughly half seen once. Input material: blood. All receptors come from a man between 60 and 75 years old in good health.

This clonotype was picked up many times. The CDR3 here is CASSRGPEGDTQYF. The CDR3 DNA follows: TGTGCCAGCAGCCGGGGCCCAGAAGGAGATACGCAGTATTTT. The chain links TRBV7-6 to TRBJ2-3; the D gene could be TRBD1 or TRBD2 (5 bases each). The ends were cut back, 5 bases at V and 5 bases at J, with 14 bases in the middle. Germline CDR1 SGHVS, CDR2 FNYEAQ. The length of the CDR3 is 14 residues.

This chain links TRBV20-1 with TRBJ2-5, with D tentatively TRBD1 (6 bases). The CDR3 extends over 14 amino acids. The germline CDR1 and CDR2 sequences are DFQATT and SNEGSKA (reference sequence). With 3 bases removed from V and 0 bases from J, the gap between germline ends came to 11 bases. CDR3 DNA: TGCAGTGCTAGGGCCTACAGGGACCAAGAGACCCAGTACTTC. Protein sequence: CSARAYRDQETQYF.

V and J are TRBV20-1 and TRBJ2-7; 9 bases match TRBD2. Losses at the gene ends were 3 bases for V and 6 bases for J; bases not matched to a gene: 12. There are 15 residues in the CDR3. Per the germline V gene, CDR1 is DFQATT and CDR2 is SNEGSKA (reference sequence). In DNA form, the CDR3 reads TGCAGTGCTAGTACGGTCCTAGCGGGGTTTGGCGAGCAGTACTTC. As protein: CSASTVLAGFGEQYF.

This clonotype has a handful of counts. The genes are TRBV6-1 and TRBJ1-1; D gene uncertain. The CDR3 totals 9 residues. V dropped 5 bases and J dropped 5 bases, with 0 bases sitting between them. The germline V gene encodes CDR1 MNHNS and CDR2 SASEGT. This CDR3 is CASSTEAFF. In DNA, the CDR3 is TGTGCCAGCAGTACTGAAGCTTTCTTT.

The CDR3 is CSAMTGFESPLHF. As DNA, the CDR3 is TGCAGCGCCATGACAGGGTTTGAGTCACCCCTCCACTTT. The chain is built from TRBV29-1 and TRBJ1-6; 7 bases are shared with TRBD1. CDR1 SQVTM and CDR2 ANQGSEA come from the germline V gene. The CDR3 totals 13 residues. J lost 10 bases, V lost 7 bases, and 10 bases had no gene match. Looking up the rest from reference TRBV29-1 and TRBJ1-6 gives the full variable domain: SAVISQKPSRDICQRGTSLTIQCQVDSQVTMMFWYRQQPGQSLTLIATANQGSEATYESGFVIDKFPISRPNLTFSTLTVSNMSPEDSSIYLCSAMTGFESPLHFGNGTRLTVT.

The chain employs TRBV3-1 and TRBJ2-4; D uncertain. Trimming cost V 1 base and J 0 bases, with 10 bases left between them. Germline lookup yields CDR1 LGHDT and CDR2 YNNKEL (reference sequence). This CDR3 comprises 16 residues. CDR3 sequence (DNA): TGTGCCAGCAGCCAAGTCGCGGCTAGAGCCAAAAACATTCAGTACTTC. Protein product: CASSQVAARAKNIQYF.

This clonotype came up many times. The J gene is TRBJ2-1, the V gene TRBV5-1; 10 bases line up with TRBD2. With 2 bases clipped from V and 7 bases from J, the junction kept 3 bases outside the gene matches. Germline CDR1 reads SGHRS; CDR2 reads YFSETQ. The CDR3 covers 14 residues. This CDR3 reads CASSFRTSGNEQFF. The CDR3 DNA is TGCGCCAGCAGCTTTAGGACTAGCGGTAATGAGCAGTTCTTC.

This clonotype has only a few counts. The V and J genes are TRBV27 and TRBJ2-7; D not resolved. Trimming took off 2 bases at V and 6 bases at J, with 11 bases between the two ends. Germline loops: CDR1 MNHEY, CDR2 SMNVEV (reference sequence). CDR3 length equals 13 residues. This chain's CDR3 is CASSLVGMGEQYF. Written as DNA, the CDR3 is TGTGCCAGCAGTTTAGTAGGAATGGGCGAGCAGTACTTC.

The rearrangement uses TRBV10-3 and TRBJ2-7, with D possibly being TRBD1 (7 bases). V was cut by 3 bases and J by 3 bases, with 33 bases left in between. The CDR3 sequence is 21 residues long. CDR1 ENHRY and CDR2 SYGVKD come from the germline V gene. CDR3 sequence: CAISDFDPWKDARQGGYEQYF. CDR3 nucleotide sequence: TGTGCCATCAGTGACTTCGACCCTTGGAAGGACGCACGACAGGGAGGCTACGAGCAGTACTTC.

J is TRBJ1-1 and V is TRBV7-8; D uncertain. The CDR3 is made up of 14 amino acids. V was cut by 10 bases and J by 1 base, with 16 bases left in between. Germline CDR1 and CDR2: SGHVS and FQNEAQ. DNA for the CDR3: TGTGCCACCAACGAAGGGCAGCCGAACACTGAAGCTTTCTTT. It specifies CATNEGQPNTEAFF.

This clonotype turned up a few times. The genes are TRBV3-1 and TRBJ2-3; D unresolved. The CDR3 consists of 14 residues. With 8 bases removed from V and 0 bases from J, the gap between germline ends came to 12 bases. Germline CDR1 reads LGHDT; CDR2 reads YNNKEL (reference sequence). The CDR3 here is CASGARSSTDTQYF. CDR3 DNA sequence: TGTGCCAGCGGCGCCCGGTCAAGCACAGATACGCAGTATTTT.

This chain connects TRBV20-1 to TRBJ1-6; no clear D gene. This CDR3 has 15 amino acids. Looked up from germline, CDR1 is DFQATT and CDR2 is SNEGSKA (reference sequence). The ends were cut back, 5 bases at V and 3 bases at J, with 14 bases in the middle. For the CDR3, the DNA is TGCAGTGCTGTTAGGGCGGGGAACTATAATTCACCCCTCCACTTT. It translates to CSAVRAGNYNSPLHF.

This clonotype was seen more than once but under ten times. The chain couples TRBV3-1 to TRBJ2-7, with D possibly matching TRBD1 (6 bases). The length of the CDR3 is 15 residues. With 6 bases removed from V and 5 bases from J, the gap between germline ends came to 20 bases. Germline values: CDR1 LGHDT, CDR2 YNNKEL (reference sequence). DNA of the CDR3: TGTGCCAGCAGTTCTACTGTGACAGGAAAAGACGAGCAGTACTTC. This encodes CASSSTVTGKDEQYF.

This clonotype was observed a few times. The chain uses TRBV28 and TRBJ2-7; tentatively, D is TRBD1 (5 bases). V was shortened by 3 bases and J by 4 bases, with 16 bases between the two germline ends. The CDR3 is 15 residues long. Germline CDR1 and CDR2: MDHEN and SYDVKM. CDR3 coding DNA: TGTGCCAGCAGTTTCTCTACCCGACAGAAATACGAGCAGTACTTC. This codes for CASSFSTRQKYEQYF.

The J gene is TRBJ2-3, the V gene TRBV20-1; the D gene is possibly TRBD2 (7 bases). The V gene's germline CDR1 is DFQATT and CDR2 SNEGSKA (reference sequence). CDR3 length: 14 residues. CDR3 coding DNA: TGCAGCATAGAGGGGGGGACTAGCACAGATACGCAGTATTTT. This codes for CSIEGGTSTDTQYF.